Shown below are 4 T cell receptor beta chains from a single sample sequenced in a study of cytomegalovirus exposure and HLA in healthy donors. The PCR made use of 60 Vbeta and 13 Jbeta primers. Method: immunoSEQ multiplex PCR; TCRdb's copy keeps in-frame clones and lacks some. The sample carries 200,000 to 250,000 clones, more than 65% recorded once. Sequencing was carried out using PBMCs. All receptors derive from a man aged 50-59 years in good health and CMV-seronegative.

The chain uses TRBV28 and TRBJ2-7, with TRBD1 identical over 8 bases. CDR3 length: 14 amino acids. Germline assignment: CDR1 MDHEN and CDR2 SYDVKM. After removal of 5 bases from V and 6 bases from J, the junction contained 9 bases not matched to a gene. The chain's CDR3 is CASSPQGALGEQYF. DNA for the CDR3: TGTGCCAGCAGTCCCCAGGGGGCACTGGGCGAGCAGTACTTC.

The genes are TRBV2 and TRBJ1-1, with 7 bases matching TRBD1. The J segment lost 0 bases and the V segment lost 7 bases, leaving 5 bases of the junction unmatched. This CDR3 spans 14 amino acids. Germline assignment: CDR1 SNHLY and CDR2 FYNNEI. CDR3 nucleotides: TGTGCCAGCATTCAGGGGGTTTTGAACACTGAAGCTTTCTTT. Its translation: CASIQGVLNTEAFF.

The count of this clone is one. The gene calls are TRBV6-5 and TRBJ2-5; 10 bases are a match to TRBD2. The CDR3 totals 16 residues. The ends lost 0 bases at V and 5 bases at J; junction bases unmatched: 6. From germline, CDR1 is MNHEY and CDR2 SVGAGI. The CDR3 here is CASSYSASGSMETQYF. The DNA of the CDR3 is TGTGCCAGCAGTTACTCGGCTAGCGGGAGTATGGAGACCCAGTACTTC.

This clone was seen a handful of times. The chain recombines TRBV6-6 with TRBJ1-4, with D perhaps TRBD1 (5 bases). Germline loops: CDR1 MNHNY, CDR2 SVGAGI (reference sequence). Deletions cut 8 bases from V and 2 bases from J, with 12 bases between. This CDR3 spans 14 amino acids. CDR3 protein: CASGGLVTNEKLFF. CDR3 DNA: TGTGCCAGCGGGGGACTGGTCACTAATGAAAAACTGTTTTTT.